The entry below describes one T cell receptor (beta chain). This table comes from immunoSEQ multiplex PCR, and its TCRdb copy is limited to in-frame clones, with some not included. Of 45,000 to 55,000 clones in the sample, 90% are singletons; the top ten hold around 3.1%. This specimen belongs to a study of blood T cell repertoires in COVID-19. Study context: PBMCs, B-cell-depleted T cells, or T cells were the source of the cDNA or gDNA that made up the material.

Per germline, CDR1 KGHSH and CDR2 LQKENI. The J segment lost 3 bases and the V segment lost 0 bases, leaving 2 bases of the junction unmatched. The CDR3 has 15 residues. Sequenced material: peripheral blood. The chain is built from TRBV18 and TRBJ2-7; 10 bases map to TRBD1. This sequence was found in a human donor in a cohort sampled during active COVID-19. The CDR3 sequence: CASSPPGQGIYEQYF. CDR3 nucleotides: TGTGCCAGCTCACCACCGGGACAGGGGATCTACGAGCAGTACTTC.